The clone carrying this T cell receptor (beta chain) came up many times. This specimen belongs to a study of early T cells in non-severe SARS-CoV-2 infection. The protocol attached unique molecular identifiers to individual cDNA molecules. TCRdb redid the calling of the 5' RACE reads with MiXCR, one entry per CDR3 protein. The table records about 34,000 distinct CDR3 sequences, over 5% of them present only once. V lost 6 bases and J lost 9, with 15 bases in between. The V gene's germline CDR1 is MNHEY and CDR2 SVGEGT. This CDR3 region has 13 residues. The V call is TRBV6-2 or TRBV6-3, the J call TRBJ2-1, with D tentatively TRBD1 (6 bases). The sample consisted of whole blood. The receptor was isolated from an adult who was a healthcare worker with PCR-confirmed SARS-CoV-2 infection or an uninfected control (not recorded which). The chain's CDR3 is CASRLTGYAEQFF. CDR3 sequence (DNA): TGTGCCAGCAGACTAACAGGGTACGCTGAGCAGTTCTTC.